A selection of T cell receptor beta chains follows, all from one sample in a study of T cells in Graves' hyperthyroidism and ophthalmopathy. TCRdb used MiXCR to reprocess the multiplex PCR reads, holding one entry per CDR3 protein. The repertoire has about 400,000 distinct CDR3 sequences, about 14% of them found once; the top ten carry less than 20%. Source material: blood. The receptor set was obtained from a woman aged 30 to 39 with Graves' ophthalmopathy. Both conserved end residues are part of each CDR3. A D gene is named only where the DNA matches it firmly. Expanded clones are given a class, and other clones once, few, many or no size at all.

V	length	D	J	size	CDR3	DNA
TRBV7-9	14	.	TRBJ2-6	many	CASSLNSGANVLTF	TGTGCCAGCAGCTTAAACTCTGGGGCCAACGTCCTGACTTTC
TRBV4-1	17	TRBD1	TRBJ2-2	many	CASTASPRDRHTGELFF	TGCGCCAGCACGGCTTCACCCCGGGACAGACACACCGGGGAGCTGTTTTTT
TRBV6-5	18	TRBD1	TRBJ1-6	.	CASSYSNRGSSYNSPLHF	TGTGCCAGCAGTTACTCGAACAGGGGGAGCTCCTATAATTCACCCCTCCACTTT
TRBV20-1	15	TRBD1	TRBJ2-5	once	CSAQRDSFTQETQYF	TGCAGTGCTCAACGGGACAGCTTCACGCAAGAGACCCAGTACTTC
TRBV14	11	.	TRBJ2-1	many	CASSPGQLQFF	TGTGCCAGCAGCCCCGGACAGCTCCAGTTCTTC
TRBV7-6	19	TRBD1	TRBJ2-1	.	CASSYRTGSFPSSYNEQFF	TGTGCCAGCAGCTACCGGACAGGGTCTTTCCCTAGCTCCTACAATGAGCAGTTCTTC
TRBV5-4	16	.	TRBJ2-7	.	CASTRTRGLIPYEQYF	TGTGCCAGCACCCGAACAAGGGGACTCATACCCTACGAGCAGTACTTC
TRBV15	14	.	TRBJ1-4	.	CATTSYKGKEKLFF	TGTGCCACCACCTCATACAAGGGAAAAGAAAAACTGTTTTTT
TRBV9	15	.	TRBJ2-3	many	CASSVAVTPTDTQYF	TGTGCCAGCAGCGTAGCTGTGACCCCGACAGATACGCAGTATTTT
TRBV5-5	14	.	TRBJ1-6	.	CASSLETVRSPLHF	TGTGCCAGCAGCTTGGAGACAGTCCGTTCACCCCTCCACTTT
TRBV5-6	12	.	TRBJ2-5	few	CASSSGVGTQYF	TGTGCCAGCAGCTCTGGGGTAGGGACCCAGTACTTC
TRBV18	17	.	TRBJ2-2	many	CASSPLVAAEPTGELFF	TGTGCCAGCTCTCCCTTGGTAGCGGCTGAACCCACCGGGGAGCTGTTTTTT
TRBV20-1	12	.	TRBJ1-2	many	CSALDGSAGYTF	TGCAGTGCTCTGGACGGCAGCGCGGGCTACACCTTC
TRBV24-1	17	TRBD2	TRBJ2-1	few	CATSDFTLGTRDNEQFF	TGTGCCACCAGTGATTTTACGCTCGGGACTAGGGACAATGAGCAGTTCTTC
TRBV5-5	17	.	TRBJ1-2	many	CASSFQPADGENYGYTF	TGTGCCAGCAGCTTCCAACCCGCAGACGGAGAAAACTATGGCTACACCTTC
TRBV6-1	15	TRBD1	TRBJ1-1	few	CASSRVQTTGAEAFF	TGTGCCAGCAGCCGCGTACAAACCACAGGGGCTGAAGCTTTCTTT
TRBV27	16	TRBD1	TRBJ1-1	many	CASSLSLGGAETEAFF	TGTGCCAGCAGTTTAAGTCTAGGGGGCGCGGAGACTGAAGCTTTCTTT